This TCR beta chain was profiled in a study of CD8 T cells in Susac syndrome. CDR3 size: 13 residues. Trimming cost V 6 bases and J 7 bases, with 15 bases left between them. Germline V gene lookup returns CDR1 MNHEY and CDR2 SVGEGT. Sequencing of TCR beta covered CD8+ and CD4+ T cells obtained from blood. TEMRA cells were FACS-enriched, and CD8+ and CD4+ T cells were isolated negatively. With random hexamers, roughly 0.5 to 1 ug RNA was reverse transcribed. MiXCR was run by TCRdb on the immunoSEQ multiplex PCR reads, yielding one entry per CDR3 protein. The repertoire holds about 430,000 distinct CDR3 sequences, with about 85% as singletons.

V and J are TRBV6-2 or TRBV6-3 and TRBJ1-1, with a tentative D call TRBD1 (6 bases). This receptor was taken from a human donor with multiple sclerosis. The sequenced sample was CD8+ T cells from PBMCs. The CDR3 DNA is TGTGCCAGCAGCCTTACCACAGGGTTTGAAGCTTTCTTT. It codes for CASSLTTGFEAFF.